A single sample gave rise to the 8 T cell receptor beta chains below, sequenced in a study of cytomegalovirus exposure and HLA in healthy donors (dated by TCRdb to between 2016 and 2019). Libraries were built with the immunoSEQ multiplex PCR assay. For the multiplex PCR, a mixture combining 60 forward primers for TCR Vbeta segments and 13 reverse primers for TCR Jbeta segments was used. The table was pulled from immuneACCESS by TCRdb, which kept in-frame rearrangements only. Such tables lose some clones; where checked, under half of the loss comes from unresolved V genes, and the rest has no known cause. This sample has about 82,000 clones in its table, and roughly four fifths of those were observed once. Of the sample, more than 5.5% falls within the top ten clones. Specimen: PBMCs. The source is a woman between 45 and 65 years old in good health and CMV-seropositive.

This chain connects TRBV7-6 to TRBJ2-1; no clear D. This CDR3 has 13 residues. CDR1 is SGHVS and CDR2 is FNYEAQ in the germline V gene. V gave up 3 bases and J gave up 4 bases, with 7 bases separating them. The DNA of the CDR3 is TGTGCCAGCAGCTTCGGAGTATACAATGAGCAGTTCTTC. Its translation: CASSFGVYNEQFF.

This clone has only a few counts. The chain couples TRBV13 to TRBJ2-7; TRBD2 matches 10 bases. Germline V gene data show CDR1 as PRHDT and CDR2 as FYEKMQ (reference sequence). This CDR3 is built from 16 residues. J lost 6 bases, V lost 1 base, and 9 bases had no gene match. CDR3 residues: CASSLEAGLAHAEQYF. CDR3 DNA: TGTGCCAGCAGCTTAGAAGCGGGACTAGCGCACGCCGAGCAGTACTTC.

V is TRBV6-5 and J is TRBJ1-1; a possible D gene is TRBD1 (5 bases). The germline V gene has CDR1 MNHEY and CDR2 SVGAGI. This CDR3 contains 11 residues. The ends were cut back, 7 bases at V and 8 bases at J, with 11 bases in the middle. CDR3 DNA sequence: TGTGCCAGCACCCTGGGGCAGGAAGCTTTCTTT. This encodes CASTLGQEAFF.

This clone was detected only a few times. The genes are TRBV4-1 and TRBJ2-4, with no clear D. V dropped 5 bases and J dropped 0 bases, with 8 bases sitting between them. The CDR3 has 14 amino acids. Germline CDR1 reads MGHRA; CDR2 reads YSYEKL. The DNA of the CDR3 is TGCGCCAGCAGCGCCCGACTAGCCAAAAACATTCAGTACTTC. Amino acid sequence: CASSARLAKNIQYF.

V usage is TRBV18 and J usage is TRBJ2-2; D not certain. CDR1 and CDR2 (germline): KGHSH, LQKENI. The CDR3 has 13 residues. V was cut by 3 bases and J by 0 bases, with 2 bases left in between. In DNA, the CDR3 is TGTGCCAGCTCACCCTCGAACACCGGGGAGCTGTTTTTT. Amino acids: CASSPSNTGELFF.

V is TRBV4-2 and J is TRBJ2-2; 7 bases agree with TRBD2. This CDR3 comprises 17 residues. V lost 6 bases and J lost 6; bases outside the gene matches: 16. CDR1 LGHNA and CDR2 YNFKEQ come from the germline V gene. CDR3 sequence (DNA): TGTGCCAGCAGTCTGACCCGGACCTTGGGGAGGGCCGGGGAGCTGTTTTTT. This sequence encodes CASSLTRTLGRAGELFF.

The rearrangement uses TRBV5-8 and TRBJ1-1; possible D gene TRBD1, 5 bases. CDR1 and CDR2 (germline): SGHTS, YDEGEE. Trimming removed 10 bases from V and 11 bases from J, with 15 bases in between. The CDR3 has 10 amino acids. The CDR3 coding sequence is TGTGCCGGCGGGACGGGTGGGGCTTTCTTT. This gives the protein CAGGTGGAFF.

This clone has just one count. V and J are TRBV5-4 and TRBJ1-2, with 7 bases fitting TRBD1. Germline CDR1 is SGHNT and CDR2 is YYREEE (reference sequence). The CDR3 extends over 15 amino acids. After removal of 3 bases from V and 2 bases from J, the junction contained 7 bases not matched to a gene. CDR3 sequence reads: CASSSWTGQNYGYTF. In nucleotides, the CDR3 is TGTGCCAGCAGCTCTTGGACAGGACAAAACTATGGCTACACCTTC.